Listed below are T cell receptor beta chains from one sample, sequenced in a study of Graves' ophthalmopathy and Graves' hyperthyroidism. TCRdb re-called the multiplex PCR reads with MiXCR, one entry per CDR3 protein. The sample has around 1,000,000 distinct CDR3 sequences; roughly two fifths are singletons. The material sequenced was peripheral blood or thyroid tissue (not recorded which). Source of these receptors: an adult man with Graves' hyperthyroidism. The conserved cysteine and the conserved F or W are not part of the CDR3 here. Only part of the rows carry a size: once, few, many, or a class if the clone is expanded.

>TRBV6-5|TRBJ1-3|.
ASSYGQGLSGNTIY
>TRBV11-2|TRBJ1-1|many
ASSGGSSMNTEAF
>TRBV7-9|TRBJ1-2|many
ASSRDSRYT
>TRBV5-8|TRBJ1-2|many
ASSLPTGGVADYT
>TRBV9|TRBJ1-3|few
ASSQTTLISGNTIY
>TRBV7-2|TRBJ2-5|.
ATSGPGGETQY
>TRBV7-9|TRBJ1-4|many
ASSPWTGDEKLF
>TRBV24-1|TRBJ2-2|many
ATRSVMGDTGELF
>TRBV29-1|TRBJ1-1|many
SVGTGVEAF
>TRBV29-1|TRBJ2-5|many
SVQQETQY
>TRBV7-9|TRBJ2-5|few
ASKVVGRETQY
>TRBV7-9|TRBJ1-5|many
ASSLVGRGHNQPQH
>TRBV24-1|TRBJ2-5|many
ATGRGGGQETQY
>TRBV12-3/TRBV12-4|TRBJ1-5|many
ASKYRGSNQPQH
>TRBV24-1|TRBJ1-5|many
ATSETPGQPQH
>TRBV20-1|TRBJ1-5|.
SAIAGQGNQPQH
>TRBV12-3/TRBV12-4|TRBJ2-7|.
ASRGQEDYEQY
>TRBV7-8|TRBJ1-1|many
ASSLVDRANTEAF
>TRBV7-9|TRBJ1-3|.
ASTGDRTASGNTIY
>TRBV6-5|TRBJ1-2|few
ASRRGQTVYGYT
>TRBV19|TRBJ1-5|few
ASSNPSRGGAGWIRQPQH
>TRBV19|TRBJ2-7|many
ASGEGLAAEQY
>TRBV7-6|TRBJ2-7|few
ASSSSQGKYEQY
>TRBV20-1|TRBJ2-7|few
STLSSGRGEQY
>TRBV11-2|TRBJ1-6|many
ASSLTGILTSPLH
>TRBV5-1|TRBJ1-1|.
ASRSDGNTEAF